This TCR beta chain was sequenced for a study of shared clonotypes between healthy human individuals. This CDR3 comprises 16 residues. At the deep level, the assay was run. Clones were read by immunoSEQ multiplex PCR, and TCRdb kept only the in-frame ones, dropping some. The table shows hundreds of thousands of clones, with around 90% occurring only once. CD45RO-negative cells were positively selected for CCR7, leaving out terminally differentiated effector memory CD45RA+ cells. Sequenced input: naive CD8+ T cells sorted from blood. V and J are TRBV12-2 and TRBJ2-2; no DNA check was done on the table's D call, TRBD2. TRBV12-2 is described as a pseudogene. The TCR originated in a man aged 25 to 40 in good health. The CDR3 coding sequence is TGTGCAAGTCGCTCCCTCTGGGGGAGGGACACCGGGGAGCTGTTTTTT. Translation: CASRSLWGRDTGELFF.